This T cell receptor (beta chain) comes out of a study of blood T cell repertoires in COVID-19. The CDR3 contains 16 residues. Per germline, CDR1 SEHNR and CDR2 FQNEAQ (reference sequence). The V segment lost 3 bases and the J segment 5 bases; nucleotides outside the gene matches: 7. Repertoires were generated with immunoSEQ multiplex PCR, while TCRdb's copy carries only in-frame clones and drops some. This repertoire shows 200,000 to 250,000 clones, approximately 85% found once; its top ten account for 2% to 3%. This sequence was found in an older woman with COVID-19, enrolled during active disease. The chain combines TRBV7-9 with TRBJ2-5, with 12 nucleotides matching TRBD2. The specimen sequenced was peripheral blood. Here the CDR3 reads CASSFSSGRVLETQYF. As DNA, the CDR3 is TGTGCCAGCAGCTTCTCTAGCGGGAGGGTCTTGGAGACCCAGTACTTC.